This T cell receptor beta chain was documented in a study of blood T cell repertoires in COVID-19. About the study: Specimens from acute and convalescent COVID-19 originated in the United States, Italy and Spain. T cells, B-cell-depleted T cells, or PBMCs supplied cDNA or gDNA.

Study processing details: Using reference gene primer amplification, nucleated cell counts were estimated. Libraries were prepared by immunoSEQ multiplex PCR; TCRdb keeps only in-frame clonotypes and omits some of them. The V and J calls and clone size were taken over from that table, and D and trimming were inferred from the DNA. The sample contains fewer than 350,000 clones, roughly 91% of which appear only once. Germline lookup yields CDR1 MDHEN and CDR2 SYDVKM. The V and J ends lost 10 bases and 1 base, in that order; junction bases with no gene match: 12. The CDR3 has 16 residues. Cohort placement rested on clinical history that participants reported themselves.

Sequenced: PBMCs or T cells enriched from blood (not recorded which). The chain uses TRBV28 and TRBJ1-2; 10 bases are a match to TRBD1. The clonotype was recovered from a middle-aged woman with acute COVID-19. CDR3 region: CATILGGQGINYGYTF. CDR3 in DNA: TGTGCCACCATTTTGGGGGGACAGGGGATTAACTATGGCTACACCTTC.